This record concerns one T cell receptor beta chain sequence. Trimming removed 5 bases from V and 5 bases from J; junction bases left unmatched: 11. The CDR3 runs to 15 residues. Germline CDR1 and CDR2: SGHAT and FQDESV (reference sequence). The sample comes from a study of blood T cell repertoires in COVID-19. Study background: Sites in the United States, Italy and Spain provided acute and convalescent COVID-19 samples. The analysed material was cDNA or gDNA that came from T cells, B-cell-depleted T cells, or PBMCs.

The repertoire was sequenced with immunoSEQ multiplex PCR; TCRdb's copy has only in-frame clones and lacks some. The profile covers some 67,000 clones, with 85% to 90% appearing a single time and under 6.5% taken by the ten largest. The clonotype was recovered from a man aged 50 or older with active COVID-19. Sample: peripheral blood. The genes are TRBV11-1 and TRBJ2-5; 7 bases match TRBD2. The CDR3 DNA is TGTGCCAGCAGCCAGGCGGGAGTAGCGCGGGAGACCCAGTACTTC. Its translation: CASSQAGVARETQYF.